This T cell receptor (beta chain) was documented in a study of long-term antiretroviral therapy in people with HIV. General study points: HIV repertoires covered narrower CDR3 length ranges than controls did. Repertoire composition at all time points was dominated by clones that had expanded before ART. Unavailable data included ART adherence, viral resistance and therapy changes (switches in treatment).

Version v3.0 of the immunoSEQ assay ran at survey level. Assay used: immunoSEQ multiplex PCR; TCRdb lists only in-frame clones, some missing. The sample carries about 15,000 clones, roughly 76% recorded once. As to this clone: Its antigen is not identified.

V shed 4 bases and J shed 2 bases, with 15 bases lying between them. Germline CDR1 is SGHDT and CDR2 is YYEEEE. CDR3 length: 15 residues. The sample in question was unsorted PBMCs, obtained 1.5 years before starting antiretroviral therapy. The receptor comes from a woman in her 50s with HIV. The chain joins TRBV5-6 to TRBJ1-2, with D unresolved. The CDR3 sequence is CASSRTETLNYGYTF. CDR3 nucleotides: TGTGCCAGCAGCAGGACCGAAACATTAAACTATGGCTACACCTTC.